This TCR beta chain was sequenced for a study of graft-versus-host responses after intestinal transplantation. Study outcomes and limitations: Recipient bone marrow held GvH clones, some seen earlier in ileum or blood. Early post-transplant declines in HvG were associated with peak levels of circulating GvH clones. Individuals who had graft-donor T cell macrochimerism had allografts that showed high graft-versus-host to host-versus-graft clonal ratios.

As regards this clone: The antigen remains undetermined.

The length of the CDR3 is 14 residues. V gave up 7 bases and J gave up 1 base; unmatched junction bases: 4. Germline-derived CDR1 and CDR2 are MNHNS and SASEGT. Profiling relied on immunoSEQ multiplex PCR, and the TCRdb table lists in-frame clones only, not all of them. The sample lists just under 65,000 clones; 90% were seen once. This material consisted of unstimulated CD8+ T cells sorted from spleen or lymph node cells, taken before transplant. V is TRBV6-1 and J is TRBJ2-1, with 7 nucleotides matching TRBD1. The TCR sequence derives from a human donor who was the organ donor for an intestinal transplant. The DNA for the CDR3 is TGTGCCAGCACGGAGACAGGGTCCTACAATGAGCAGTTCTTC. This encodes CASTETGSYNEQFF.